This T cell receptor (beta chain) was recorded in a study of T cell changes during pregnancy in multiple sclerosis. The CDR3 has 15 amino acids. Germline V gene lookup returns CDR1 MNHNS and CDR2 SASEGT. Between the trimmed V and J ends, which lost 7 bases and 2 bases, there was a span of 17 bases. Some clones are missing from TCRdb's copy, which holds only in-frame ones; the method was immunoSEQ multiplex PCR. The table includes around 120,000 clones, roughly 92% detected once. This specimen consisted of peripheral blood, obtained after pregnancy. The V and J genes are TRBV6-1 and TRBJ1-2; maybe TRBD1 (5 bases). The TCR sequence derives from a female donor with multiple sclerosis, enrolled in a pregnancy study. In nucleotides, the CDR3 is TGTGCCAGCAAAGGGGCAACAAAGGGAAACTATGGCTACACCTTC. It encodes CASKGATKGNYGYTF.